A single sample is the source of the 22 T cell receptor beta chains below, sequenced in a study of T cells in Graves' hyperthyroidism and ophthalmopathy. RNA transcripts were the template for amplifying TCR beta CDR3 regions. Researchers ran a first-round RT-PCR on the TCR CDR3 using the HTBI primer set. A single record per CDR3 protein comes from TCRdb applying MiXCR to the multiplex PCR reads. The repertoire holds around 300,000 distinct CDR3 sequences, with roughly an eighth as singletons. Sequencing was carried out using blood. These receptors came from a woman aged 40 to 55 with Graves' ophthalmopathy.

This clonotype was seen at least ten times. The chain carries TRBV7-6 and TRBJ2-7; TRBD1 aligns across 10 bases. The CDR3 loop spans 14 amino acids. The germline V gene has CDR1 SGHVS and CDR2 FNYEAQ. The V segment lost 3 bases and the J segment 7 bases; nucleotides outside the gene matches: 6. The CDR3 loop is CASSLRQGAREQYF. The CDR3 DNA is TGTGCCAGCAGCTTGAGACAGGGGGCACGTGAGCAGTACTTC.

This clonotype occurred once. The chain links TRBV2 to TRBJ2-3; 10 nucleotides agree with TRBD2. V gave up 7 bases and J gave up 4 bases; unmatched junction bases: 8. Germline CDR1 and CDR2: SNHLY and FYNNEI. CDR3 length equals 15 residues. CDR3 protein: CASMAPSGRSDTQYF. The CDR3 DNA is TGTGCCAGCATGGCCCCTAGCGGGAGATCAGATACGCAGTATTTT.

There are many counts of this clonotype. The chain carries TRBV24-1 and TRBJ2-3, with 8 bases that match TRBD1. The CDR3 consists of 17 residues. Germline CDR1 KGHDR, CDR2 SFDVKD. V shed 0 bases, J shed 1 base, and the junction held 5 bases outside the gene matches. CDR3 amino acids: CATSDLTGGVGTDTQYF. In DNA, the CDR3 is TGTGCCACCAGTGATTTGACAGGGGGAGTTGGCACAGATACGCAGTATTTT.

The V gene is TRBV28, the J gene TRBJ2-5, with 14 nucleotides matching TRBD2. The J segment lost 7 bases and the V segment lost 4 bases, leaving 5 bases of the junction unmatched. Germline CDR1 is MDHEN and CDR2 is SYDVKM. The CDR3 extends over 15 amino acids. For the CDR3, the DNA is TGTGCCAGCAGTTCGACTAGCGGGAGGGCGGGGACCCAGTACTTC. Translation: CASSSTSGRAGTQYF.

This clonotype was detected once. One junction end disagrees with the germline gene, perhaps due to a read error. This sequence joins TRBV11-3 and TRBJ2-1, with D unclear. The CDR3 is 19 amino acids. From germline, CDR1 is SGHNT and CDR2 YENEEA. The CDR3 loop reads CASSLEAPGGRASYNERFF. The CDR3 nucleotides are TGTGCCAGCAGCTTAGAGGCACCCGGTGGTAGAGCTTCCTACAATGAGCGGTTCTTC.

The rearrangement joins TRBV10-3 to TRBJ2-1; a weak D match, TRBD1 (5 bases). This CDR3 region has 12 residues. Between the trimmed V and J ends, which lost 4 bases and 8 bases, there was a span of 9 bases. The V gene's germline CDR1 is ENHRY and CDR2 SYGVKD. The CDR3 DNA reads as TGTGCCATCAGTGTCGACAGCGATGAGCAGTTCTTC. Amino acids: CAISVDSDEQFF.

Only a few counts were recorded for this clonotype. The rearrangement joins TRBV20-1 to TRBJ2-7, with D uncertain. CDR1 DFQATT and CDR2 SNEGSKA come from the germline V gene (reference sequence). V gave up 2 bases and J gave up 3 bases, with 8 bases separating them. This CDR3 has 12 residues. This CDR3 reads CSARRWIYEQYF. The CDR3 DNA reads as TGCAGTGCTAGACGATGGATCTACGAGCAGTACTTC.

This sequence joins TRBV6-5 and TRBJ2-7, with D possibly being TRBD1 (6 bases). The V end lost 3 bases, the J end lost 4 bases, and 25 bases lay between the germline ends. The V gene's germline CDR1 is MNHEY and CDR2 SVGAGI. The CDR3 contains 18 residues. The CDR3 region has the DNA TGTGCCAGCAGTTATAAGTTATTAAATGGGGGCCACTTTTACGAGCAGTACTTC. The encoded protein is CASSYKLLNGGHFYEQYF.

About this clonotype itself: At one boundary the junction diverges from the germline segment, which might be a read error. The V and J genes are TRBV6-5 and TRBJ2-1, with TRBD2 matching over 7 bases. CDR1 is MNHEY, CDR2 SVGAGI, per germline. This CDR3 is built from 14 residues. CDR3: CACSLAAGPNEQFF. Written as DNA, the CDR3 is TGTGCCTGCAGTTTAGCAGCGGGGCCCAATGAGCAGTTCTTC.

This clonotype was seen repeatedly, ten times or more. The chain joins TRBV6-1 to TRBJ1-3; D may be TRBD1 (6 bases). V was trimmed by 10 bases and J by 0 bases, leaving 13 bases between them. The CDR3 has 14 residues. Germline CDR1 reads MNHNS; CDR2 reads SASEGT. CDR3 sequence: CATWTASSGNTIYF. CDR3 nucleotide sequence: TGTGCCACTTGGACAGCTAGCTCTGGAAACACCATATATTTT.

Ten or more counts support this clonotype. The rearrangement uses TRBV20-1 and TRBJ2-1, with TRBD1 matching 7 bases. The J segment lost 7 bases and the V segment lost 3 bases, leaving 9 bases of the junction unmatched. The CDR3 runs to 14 residues. CDR1 is DFQATT and CDR2 is SNEGSKA in the germline V gene (reference sequence). The CDR3 region has the DNA TGCAGTGCTAGCCGGGACAGTGGGTGGAATGAGCAGTTCTTC. Translation gives CSASRDSGWNEQFF.

The chain combines TRBV7-2 with TRBJ2-7; D gene unclear. Deletions cut 5 bases from V and 6 bases from J, with 14 bases between. CDR3 length: 13 residues. Looked up from germline, CDR1 is SGHTA and CDR2 is FQGNSA. CDR3 DNA sequence: TGTGCCAGCAGCACACAGAAACAGCTCGAGCAGTACTTC. It yields the protein CASSTQKQLEQYF.

This clonotype was recorded at least ten times. This chain uses TRBV6-2 or TRBV6-3 with TRBJ1-2, with D perhaps matching TRBD1 (5 bases). The CDR3 consists of 14 residues. CDR1 is MNHEY, CDR2 SVGEGT, per germline. Trimming took off 7 bases at V and 7 bases at J, with 19 bases between the two ends. CDR3 in amino acids: CASNLGTGGSGYTF. In nucleotides, the CDR3 is TGTGCCAGCAACCTTGGAACCGGGGGATCTGGCTACACCTTC.

This clonotype was picked up a small number of times. V and J are TRBV11-1 and TRBJ2-3, with TRBD1 as a possible D gene (5 bases). Trimming removed 5 bases from V and 6 bases from J, with 15 bases in between. Germline CDR1 reads SGHAT; CDR2 reads FQDESV (reference sequence). This CDR3 is built from 14 residues. This CDR3 reads CASSLGLGADTQYF. The CDR3 DNA follows: TGTGCCAGCAGCCTGGGGCTCGGTGCCGATACGCAGTATTTT.

This clonotype was seen many times. The V call is TRBV7-9, the J call TRBJ2-5, with 7 bases identical to TRBD2. Germline V gene lookup returns CDR1 SEHNR and CDR2 FQNEAQ (reference sequence). This CDR3 contains 15 residues. The junction had 10 bases not matched to a gene; V was cut back by 4 bases and J by 5 bases. The CDR3 sequence is CASSYRAGEEETQYF. CDR3 DNA sequence: TGTGCCAGCAGCTACCGGGCGGGAGAGGAGGAGACCCAGTACTTC.

Written as DNA, the CDR3 is TGTGCCAGCACCAAGGACGGCCTTGGGTTATACAATGAGCAGTTCTTC. Translating it yields CASTKDGLGLYNEQFF. The gene calls are TRBV6-2 or TRBV6-3 and TRBJ2-1; D unresolved. Trimming removed 7 bases at V and 4 bases at J, with 20 bases between. CDR1 and CDR2 (germline): MNHEY, SVGEGT. This CDR3 is 16 amino acids long.

This clonotype was detected many times. The chain couples TRBV2 to TRBJ2-7, with no clear D. This CDR3 has 15 residues. Germline V CDR1 and CDR2: SNHLY, FYNNEI. Trimming took 0 bases from V and 0 from J, leaving 9 bases between them. CDR3 residues: CASSEASIISYEQYF. The CDR3, as DNA: TGTGCCAGCAGTGAAGCCAGTATAATCTCCTACGAGCAGTACTTC.

This clonotype has a count of ten or more. V is TRBV6-1 and J is TRBJ2-1, with no clear D. The CDR3 covers 12 residues. Germline V CDR1 and CDR2: MNHNS, SASEGT. The V and J ends lost 6 bases and 8 bases respectively, with 11 bases between them. CDR3 in amino acids: CASSSGRHEQFF. The DNA of the CDR3 is TGTGCCAGCAGCTCCGGACGGCATGAGCAGTTCTTC.

J is TRBJ2-1 and V is TRBV28; possibly TRBD2 for D (5 bases). The CDR3 spans 15 residues. CDR1 and CDR2 (germline): MDHEN, SYDVKM. The V gene lost 4 bases and the J gene lost 2 bases, with 12 bases spanning the gap. The DNA for the CDR3 is TGTGCCAGCAGTTCCAGCGACGGGACCTACAATGAGCAGTTCTTC. This gives the protein CASSSSDGTYNEQFF.

At least ten counts were recorded for this clonotype. The J gene is TRBJ2-1, the V gene TRBV30; TRBD2 aligns across 7 bases. The ends lost 2 bases at V and 7 bases at J; junction bases unmatched: 8. There are 14 residues in the CDR3. CDR1 and CDR2 (germline): GTSNPN, SVGIG (reference sequence). The CDR3 DNA follows: TGTGCCTGGAGTAGCGGGATAGGTACAAATGAGCAGTTCTTC. Protein sequence: CAWSSGIGTNEQFF.

This clonotype was detected a few times. A read error may produce the germline difference seen at one junction end. J is TRBJ2-3 and V is TRBV24-1, with D uncertain. Per the germline V gene, CDR1 is KGHDR and CDR2 is SFDVKD. This CDR3 region has 15 residues. The CDR3 protein is CATSDPLESTDTKYF. Written as DNA, the CDR3 is TGTGCCACCAGTGACCCTTTAGAAAGCACAGATACGAAGTATTTT.

This clonotype was recorded at least ten times. This chain links TRBV12-3 or TRBV12-4 with TRBJ1-6, with 7 positions matching TRBD1. The CDR3 loop spans 13 amino acids. Losses at the gene ends were 6 bases for V and 9 bases for J; bases not matched to a gene: 5. In DNA, the CDR3 is TGTGCCAGCAGACAACAGGGGCGTTCACCCCTCCACTTT. Protein sequence: CASRQQGRSPLHF.